The 31 T cell receptor beta chains presented below share a single source sample, sequenced in a study of blood T cell repertoires in COVID-19. Clones were sequenced by immunoSEQ multiplex PCR, and TCRdb holds only the in-frame ones, with some missing. The table has roughly 99,000 clones, roughly 80% seen once. The specimen sequenced was peripheral blood. These receptor sequences come from an elderly woman with acute or convalescent COVID-19.

The gene calls are TRBV6-5 and TRBJ2-7, with 8 bases fitting TRBD1. Germline V gene data show CDR1 as MNHEY and CDR2 as SVGAGI. Trimming at V came to 4 bases and at J to 2 bases, leaving 4 bases not matched to a gene. This CDR3 contains 14 residues. The CDR3 region is CASSWDRPTYEQYF. The DNA for the CDR3 is TGTGCCAGCAGTTGGGACAGGCCTACCTACGAGCAGTACTTC.

V and J are TRBV2 and TRBJ2-1; TRBD2 matches 13 bases. This CDR3 is built from 16 residues. The germline CDR1 and CDR2 sequences are SNHLY and FYNNEI. V shed 6 bases, J shed 3 bases, and the junction held 5 bases outside the gene matches. DNA for the CDR3: TGTGCCAGCAGGAAACTAGCGGGGGGGGTCTACAATGAGCAGTTCTTC. It codes for CASRKLAGGVYNEQFF.

The chain has TRBV2 and TRBJ2-1, with D possibly being TRBD2 (6 bases). Germline CDR1 SNHLY, CDR2 FYNNEI. This CDR3 is 16 amino acids long. V lost 4 bases, J lost 6 bases, and 19 bases lay in between. CDR3 coding DNA: TGTGCCAGCAGTGGAGCAACGGGACTGGAATTCAATGAGCAGTTCTTC. Amino acids: CASSGATGLEFNEQFF.

V and J are TRBV5-5 and TRBJ1-4; maybe TRBD1 (6 bases). CDR1 SGHKS and CDR2 YYEKEE come from the germline V gene (reference sequence). Trimming pared 6 bases from V and 5 bases from J, leaving 14 bases between. The CDR3 is 14 amino acids. CDR3 bases: TGTGCCAGCATGGGGGGGCTGTTGAATGAAAAACTGTTTTTT. Translating gives CASMGGLLNEKLFF.

CDR3 DNA sequence: TGTGCCAGCAGTCCTTACCCGACAGGGCAGTACTTC. This encodes CASSPYPTGQYF. This sequence joins TRBV12-3 or TRBV12-4 and TRBJ2-7, with a possible D match to TRBD1 (6 bases). Deletions cut 5 bases from V and 9 bases from J, with 14 bases between. This CDR3 region has 12 residues.

J is TRBJ1-2 and V is TRBV7-2; tentative D call: TRBD1 (6 bases). Germline CDR1 SGHTA, CDR2 FQGNSA. V was cut by 1 base and J by 7 bases, with 13 bases left in between. This CDR3 comprises 14 residues. The CDR3 nucleotides read TGTGCCAGCAGCTTAGGCCCGGGGGGGCGTGGCTACACCTTC. Translating gives CASSLGPGGRGYTF.

This rearrangement joins TRBV6-2 or TRBV6-3 to TRBJ2-3; 10 nucleotides line up with TRBD2. The CDR3 totals 14 residues. CDR1 and CDR2 (germline): MNHEY, SVGEGT. Trimming took 6 bases from V and 3 from J; bases not matched to a gene: 3. In DNA form, the CDR3 reads TGTGCCAGCAGCTTAGCGGGGGGAACAGATACGCAGTATTTT. Translating gives CASSLAGGTDTQYF.

The J gene is TRBJ2-3, the V gene TRBV2; TRBD2 matches 8 bases. The trim removed 5 bases at V and 5 bases at J, leaving 12 bases unmatched. Germline V gene data show CDR1 as SNHLY and CDR2 as FYNNEI. The length of the CDR3 is 16 residues. The CDR3 bases are TGTGCCAGCAGTAGCTGGGGCGGGGGGCTTAAAGATACGCAGTATTTT. Protein product: CASSSWGGGLKDTQYF.

This clone was detected only a few times. V gene TRBV11-2 combines with J gene TRBJ1-1; TRBD1 agrees at 7 bases. The CDR3 covers 18 residues. CDR1 and CDR2 from the germline V gene are SGHAT and FQNNGV. V was pared by 0 bases and J by 0 bases, with 10 bases of the junction left unmatched. The CDR3 loop reads CASSLDRTGARMNTEAFF. DNA for the CDR3: TGTGCCAGCAGCTTAGATAGAACAGGGGCCAGAATGAACACTGAAGCTTTCTTT.

This clone occurred once. The chain carries TRBV30 and TRBJ1-4, with TRBD1 identical over 8 bases. This CDR3 spans 16 amino acids. In germline, CDR1 is GTSNPN, CDR2 SVGIG (reference sequence). Trimming cost V 5 bases and J 8 bases; bases outside gene matches: 16. DNA for the CDR3: TGTGCCTGGGCGGGGTACCAGGGGGCAGTGGGGGAAAAACTGTTTTTT. Its protein is CAWAGYQGAVGEKLFF. Drawing the rest from reference TRBV30 and TRBJ1-4, the complete variable domain is SQTIHQWPATLVQPVGSPLSLECTVEGTSNPNLYWYRQAAGRGLQLLFYSVGIGQISSEVPQNLSASRPQDRQFILSSKKLLLSDSGFYLCAWAGYQGAVGEKLFFGSGTQLSVL.

For the CDR3, the DNA is TGCGCCAGCAGCCAGACAGGAATCACATACTCTGGAAACACCATATATTTT. Protein sequence: CASSQTGITYSGNTIYF. V gene TRBV4-1 combines with J gene TRBJ1-3; D may be TRBD1 (6 bases). The germline gives CDR1 MGHRA, CDR2 YSYEKL. The V end was cut by 3 bases, the J end by 0 bases, with 15 bases between. The CDR3 sequence is 17 residues long.

The chain uses TRBV2 and TRBJ1-1; TRBD1 matches at 8 bases. CDR3 length: 15 residues. Germline loops: CDR1 SNHLY, CDR2 FYNNEI. Trimming took 5 bases from V and 1 from J; bases not matched to a gene: 6. DNA of the CDR3: TGTGCCAGCAGTTACTCGACAGGGGCGAACACTGAAGCTTTCTTT. It yields the protein CASSYSTGANTEAFF.

This chain connects TRBV7-2 to TRBJ1-2; TRBD1 aligns across 8 bases. From germline, CDR1 is SGHTA and CDR2 FQGNSA. The CDR3 is 15 amino acids. J gave up 5 bases and V 3 bases, and 8 bases lay outside the gene matches. DNA of the CDR3: TGTGCCAGCAGCTTCTCGCAGGGGGCGACGTATGGCTACACCTTC. Protein sequence: CASSFSQGATYGYTF.

The V call is TRBV18, the J call TRBJ1-2, with TRBD1 identical over 10 bases. Losses at the gene ends were 6 bases for V and 4 bases for J; bases not matched to a gene: 8. Looked up from germline, CDR1 is KGHSH and CDR2 is LQKENI. The CDR3 is made up of 15 amino acids. DNA for the CDR3: TGTGCCAGCTCGTTCGGGACAGGGGATACCTATGGCTACACCTTC. Amino acids: CASSFGTGDTYGYTF.

V usage is TRBV19 and J usage is TRBJ1-1; possible D gene TRBD1, 5 bases. Trimming stripped 7 bases from V and 0 bases from J, with 24 bases between. The CDR3 is made up of 18 amino acids. Germline V gene data show CDR1 as LNHDA and CDR2 as SQIVND (reference sequence). Here the CDR3 reads CASNAPPRDWRMNTEAFF. The CDR3 DNA reads TGTGCCAGTAACGCACCCCCCCGGGACTGGCGTATGAACACTGAAGCTTTCTTT. The variable domain in full, completed from reference TRBV19 and TRBJ1-1, reads DGGITQSPKYLFRKEGQNVTLSCEQNLNHDAMYWYRQDPGQGLRLIYYSQIVNDFQKGDIAEGYSVSREKKESFPLTVTSAQKNPTAFYLCASNAPPRDWRMNTEAFFGQGTRLTVV.

The rearrangement joins TRBV5-6 to TRBJ1-2; D call uncertain. CDR1 is SGHDT, CDR2 YYEEEE, per germline. The length of the CDR3 is 14 residues. Trimming left V 2 bases short and J 2 bases short, with 10 bases between. CDR3 region: CASSFRVSNYGYTF. As DNA, the CDR3 is TGTGCCAGCAGCTTTCGTGTAAGCAACTATGGCTACACCTTC.

This clone was picked up a small number of times. At the DNA level, this CDR3 is encoded by other sequences in the same sample as well. The chain has TRBV21-1 and TRBJ1-3; TRBD1 was called by the table and not checked on the DNA. TRBV21-1 is termed a pseudogene. CDR3 length: 16 residues. The CDR3 nucleotides are TGTGCCGCAGGTACAGGGGGATTCTCTTCTGGAAACACCATATATTTT. As protein: CAAGTGGFSSGNTIYF.

This sequence joins TRBV6-5 and TRBJ1-4; 11 bases align to TRBD1. There are 16 residues in the CDR3. Trimming removed 3 bases from V and 7 bases from J; junction bases left unmatched: 7. Germline CDR1 MNHEY, CDR2 SVGAGI. The CDR3 loop reads CASSYSRTGGVEKLFF. DNA for the CDR3: TGTGCCAGCAGTTATTCCAGGACAGGGGGCGTTGAAAAACTGTTTTTT.

This chain joins TRBV11-3 and TRBJ1-1; D is possibly TRBD1 (5 bases). CDR3 length: 15 residues. The V gene's germline CDR1 is SGHNT and CDR2 YENEEA. V was pared by 3 bases and J by 1 base, with 12 bases between. The CDR3 spells CASSFGGAQNTEAFF. The CDR3, as DNA: TGTGCCAGCAGCTTTGGAGGGGCCCAGAACACTGAAGCTTTCTTT.

This clone appeared once. This chain connects TRBV5-6 to TRBJ1-4; 7 nucleotides line up with TRBD1. The CDR3 consists of 15 residues. Germline V lookup: CDR1 SGHDT, CDR2 YYEEEE. The trim removed 4 bases at V and 5 bases at J, leaving 8 bases unmatched. CDR3 coding DNA: TGTGCCAGCAGCGAAGGGACAGTGACGAATGAAAAACTGTTTTTT. The encoded protein is CASSEGTVTNEKLFF.

Written as DNA, the CDR3 is TGCGCCAGCAGCCAACTGGGAGGTCTCTCTGGAAACACCATATATTTT. This encodes CASSQLGGLSGNTIYF. The chain combines TRBV4-3 with TRBJ1-3; D remains ambiguous. Trimming shortened V by 2 bases and J by 0 bases, and 11 bases separated the two germline ends. Germline CDR1 reads LGHNA; CDR2 reads YSLEER. This CDR3 is built from 16 residues.

The chain uses TRBV3-1 (or the pseudogene TRBV3-2) and TRBJ1-2; 7 nucleotides align to TRBD1. CDR1 is LGHDT, CDR2 YNNKEL, per germline (reference sequence). V trimming: 6 bases; J trimming: 8 bases; junction bases outside the gene matches: 9. The CDR3 is 13 residues long. The CDR3 spells CASRPGTEGGYTF. The CDR3 bases are TGTGCCAGCAGACCCGGGACAGAGGGAGGCTACACCTTC.

This chain links TRBV29-1 with TRBJ1-2; a weak D match, TRBD1 (6 bases). CDR3 size: 12 residues. Germline V gene data show CDR1 as SQVTM and CDR2 as ANQGSEA. Trimming stripped 6 bases from V and 7 bases from J, with 15 bases between. The CDR3: CSVGLGQSGYTF. In DNA form, the CDR3 reads TGCAGCGTCGGCCTGGGACAATCTGGCTACACCTTC.

This clone was seen a single time. The chain is built from TRBV3-1 (or the pseudogene TRBV3-2) and TRBJ2-6; tentative D call: TRBD1 (6 bases). The CDR3 runs 16 residues. Germline CDR1 and CDR2: LGHDT and YNNKEL (reference sequence). Between the trimmed V and J ends, which lost 4 bases and 0 bases, there was a span of 10 bases. CDR3 residues: CASSLPTGSGANVLTF. The CDR3 DNA is TGTGCCAGCAGCCTCCCGACAGGCTCTGGGGCCAACGTCCTGACTTTC.

The chain has TRBV5-6 and TRBJ2-6, with D possibly matching TRBD2 (6 bases). The germline V gene encodes CDR1 SGHDT and CDR2 YYEEEE. Trimming pared 1 base from V and 1 base from J, leaving 9 bases between. This CDR3 contains 16 residues. The CDR3 is CASSLMGRSGANVLTF. CDR3 DNA: TGTGCCAGCAGCTTGATGGGGAGGTCTGGGGCCAACGTCCTGACTTTC.

The chain is built from TRBV12-3 or TRBV12-4 and TRBJ2-7; tentatively, D is TRBD1 (6 bases). Trimming removed 3 bases from V and 9 bases from J, with 15 bases in between. This CDR3 spans 13 amino acids. CDR3 amino acids: CASSLGRGDGQYF. DNA of the CDR3: TGTGCCAGCAGTTTGGGCAGGGGAGACGGGCAGTACTTC.

This clone was observed a few times. V is TRBV30 and J is TRBJ2-2; D is possibly TRBD2 (7 bases). The CDR3 covers 15 residues. The germline V gene encodes CDR1 GTSNPN and CDR2 SVGIG (reference sequence). Between the trimmed V and J ends, which lost 3 bases and 8 bases, there was a span of 19 bases. The CDR3 DNA is TGTGCCTGGAGCGCGGGGGCCCATGCAGCGGGGGAGCTGTTTTTT. Translating it yields CAWSAGAHAAGELFF.

V and J are TRBV24-1 and TRBJ1-1; D unresolved. CDR3 length: 14 residues. V lost 4 bases to trimming and J lost 5 bases, with 13 bases between them. Germline V gene data show CDR1 as KGHDR and CDR2 as SFDVKD. CDR3 sequence reads: CATSDPTSSTEAFF. The CDR3 nucleotides are TGTGCCACCAGTGACCCCACCTCTAGTACTGAAGCTTTCTTT.

This clone was detected a few times. CDR3 sequence (DNA): TGTGCCAGTAGGGACAAAAGTTTCTCTGGAAACACCATATATTTT. Translation gives CASRDKSFSGNTIYF. The chain links TRBV19 to TRBJ1-3, with D possibly matching TRBD1 (5 bases). This CDR3 spans 15 amino acids. CDR1 LNHDA and CDR2 SQIVND come from the germline V gene (reference sequence). Trimming took 6 bases from V and 0 from J, leaving 12 bases between them.

CDR3 region: CASSVEPGTVFSPLHF. The CDR3 nucleotides are TGTGCCAGCAGCGTAGAGCCCGGGACAGTTTTCTCACCCCTCCACTTT. The V gene is TRBV9, the J gene TRBJ1-6, with 7 nucleotides matching TRBD1. Germline V lookup: CDR1 SGDLS, CDR2 YYNGEE. This CDR3 region has 16 residues. The V gene end was trimmed by 0 bases and the J gene end by 10 bases; junction bases not matched to a gene: 10.

This chain uses TRBV6-2 or TRBV6-3 with TRBJ2-1; 8 bases are a match to TRBD2. V was clipped by 0 bases and J by 4 bases; unmatched bases: 14. Germline V CDR1 and CDR2: MNHEY, SVGEGT. The CDR3 is 19 residues long. The CDR3 bases are TGTGCCAGCAGTTACTCGAGGGGACTAGACCAAGCAAGGTACAATGAGCAGTTCTTC. Translation gives CASSYSRGLDQARYNEQFF.